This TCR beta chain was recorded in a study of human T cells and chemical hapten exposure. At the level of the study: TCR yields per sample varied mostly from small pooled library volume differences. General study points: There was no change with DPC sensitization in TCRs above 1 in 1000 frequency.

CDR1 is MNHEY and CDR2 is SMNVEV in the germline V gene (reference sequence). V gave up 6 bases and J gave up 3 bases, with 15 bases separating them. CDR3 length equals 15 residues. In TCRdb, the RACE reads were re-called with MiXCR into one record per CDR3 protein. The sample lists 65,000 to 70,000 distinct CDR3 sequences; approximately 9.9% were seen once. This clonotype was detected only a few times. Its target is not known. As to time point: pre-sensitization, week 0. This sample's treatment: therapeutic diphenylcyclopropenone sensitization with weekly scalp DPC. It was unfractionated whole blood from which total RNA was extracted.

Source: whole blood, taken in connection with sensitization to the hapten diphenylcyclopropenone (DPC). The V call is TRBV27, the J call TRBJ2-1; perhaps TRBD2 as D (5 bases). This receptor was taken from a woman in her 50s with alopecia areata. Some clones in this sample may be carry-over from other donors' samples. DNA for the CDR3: TGTGCCAGCAGCGCGAGACCGGGGAACTACAATGAGCAGTTCTTC. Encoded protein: CASSARPGNYNEQFF.